The 25 T cell receptor beta chains below were found in one sample sequenced in a study of cytomegalovirus exposure and HLA in healthy donors. PCR employed 60 Vbeta and 13 Jbeta primers. Produced via immunoSEQ multiplex PCR; TCRdb's table is partial and in-frame only. The sample yields some 100,000 clones, about 70% seen once. The sample comprised PBMCs. These receptors all come from a woman aged 18-30 years in good health and CMV-seropositive.

This clone appeared once. The chain links TRBV7-6 to TRBJ2-3; 9 bases match TRBD1. The CDR3 covers 15 residues. With 5 bases clipped from V and 0 bases from J, the junction kept 3 bases outside the gene matches. Germline-derived CDR1 and CDR2 are SGHVS and FNYEAQ. The CDR3 reads CASSPGQGSTDTQYF. The CDR3 nucleotides are TGTGCCAGCAGCCCGGGACAGGGTAGCACAGATACGCAGTATTTT.

V and J are TRBV7-6 and TRBJ2-7, with a possible D match to TRBD2 (5 bases). CDR1 is SGHVS and CDR2 is FNYEAQ in the germline V gene. Deletions cut 1 base from V and 2 bases from J, with 12 bases between. The CDR3 sequence is 15 residues long. The CDR3 DNA reads TGTGCCAGCAGCTTAGAGGCAGGAGGACCCTACGAGCAGTACTTC. Amino acids: CASSLEAGGPYEQYF.

This chain links TRBV10-2 with TRBJ2-1; D unresolved. This CDR3 spans 12 amino acids. V was pared by 3 bases and J by 12 bases, with 12 bases between. Germline CDR1 and CDR2: WSHSY and SAAADI. The CDR3 spells CASSDPGEVQFF. The CDR3 DNA follows: TGCGCCAGCAGTGATCCCGGTGAGGTGCAGTTCTTC.

V is TRBV4-3 and J is TRBJ2-7; D not resolved. Trimming took 0 bases from V and 5 from J, leaving 8 bases between them. Germline V lookup: CDR1 LGHNA, CDR2 YSLEER. The CDR3 has 13 amino acids. The CDR3 sequence is CASSQDATNEQYF. The CDR3 DNA reads as TGCGCCAGCAGCCAAGATGCGACAAACGAGCAGTACTTC.

Comments on this clone: The identical CDR3 is also encoded by other nucleotide sequences in the sample. The chain has TRBV28 and TRBJ2-1; 8 nucleotides agree with TRBD2. The germline CDR1 and CDR2 sequences are MDHEN and SYDVKM. The CDR3 loop spans 14 amino acids. V trimming: 7 bases; J trimming: 3 bases; junction bases outside the gene matches: 5. The chain's CDR3 is CASILTSGYNEQFF. As DNA, the CDR3 is TGTGCCAGCATCCTTACTAGCGGCTACAATGAGCAGTTCTTC.

The chain carries TRBV9 and TRBJ1-5; D is unclear. Germline-derived CDR1 and CDR2 are SGDLS and YYNGEE. V was clipped by 1 base and J by 0 bases, with 2 bases between them. This CDR3 is 13 amino acids long. The CDR3 bases are TGTGCCAGCAGCGTACATAGCAATCAGCCCCAGCATTTT. It translates to CASSVHSNQPQHF.

This clone has only one observation. The rearrangement links TRBV6-1 to TRBJ2-1, with D tentatively TRBD2 (5 bases). The V end was cut by 8 bases, the J end by 5 bases, with 13 bases between. Per the germline V gene, CDR1 is MNHNS and CDR2 is SASEGT. CDR3 length: 13 amino acids. CDR3 coding DNA: TGTGCCAGCCGCGCGGGCCCCAACAATGAGCAGTTCTTC. It encodes CASRAGPNNEQFF.

V usage is TRBV28 and J usage is TRBJ1-4; unclear D gene. V was trimmed by 3 bases and J by 2 bases, leaving 7 bases between them. The CDR3 is 14 residues long. Germline CDR1 reads MDHEN; CDR2 reads SYDVKM. This chain's CDR3 is CASSLRQTNEKLFF. DNA of the CDR3: TGTGCCAGCAGTTTGAGGCAGACTAATGAAAAACTGTTTTTT.

This clone was recorded only once. This sequence joins TRBV29-1 and TRBJ1-2; tentative D call: TRBD1 (6 bases). With 2 bases removed from V and 8 bases from J, the gap between germline ends came to 9 bases. The germline gives CDR1 SQVTM, CDR2 ANQGSEA. This CDR3 is 11 amino acids long. CDR3 residues: CSVETGFGYTF. The CDR3 coding sequence is TGCAGCGTTGAAACAGGGTTCGGCTACACCTTC.

Written as DNA, the CDR3 is TGTGCCTGGAGTGTACTATACCCCGGGGAGCTGTTTTTT. This codes for CAWSVLYPGELFF. The chain joins TRBV30 to TRBJ2-2; D remains ambiguous. The CDR3 is 13 amino acids. CDR1 and CDR2 (germline): GTSNPN, SVGIG (reference sequence). Trimming shortened V by 0 bases and J by 6 bases, and 8 bases separated the two germline ends.

This sequence joins TRBV28 and TRBJ2-3; 7 bases agree with TRBD2. V shed 2 bases, J shed 2 bases, and the junction held 1 base outside the gene matches. CDR3 length: 14 residues. Germline CDR1 and CDR2: MDHEN and SYDVKM. CDR3 sequence (DNA): TGTGCCAGCAGTTTAACTAGCGTCACAGATACGCAGTATTTT. Encoded protein: CASSLTSVTDTQYF.

This clone was seen a few times. The chain joins TRBV4-2 to TRBJ2-3; 13 positions match TRBD2. The V and J ends lost 0 bases and 4 bases, in that order; junction bases with no gene match: 4. Looked up from germline, CDR1 is LGHNA and CDR2 is YNFKEQ. The CDR3 is made up of 17 amino acids. The CDR3 DNA reads TGTGCCAGCAGCCAAGATTGGACTAGCGGGAGTGCAGATACGCAGTATTTT. This codes for CASSQDWTSGSADTQYF.

V usage is TRBV19 and J usage is TRBJ1-2, with 10 bases that match TRBD1. The ends lost 5 bases at V and 4 bases at J; junction bases unmatched: 7. Germline lookup yields CDR1 LNHDA and CDR2 SQIVND (reference sequence). The CDR3 is made up of 15 amino acids. CDR3 bases: TGTGCCAGTAGTCTCTTGACAGGGGGCACCTATGGCTACACCTTC. It specifies CASSLLTGGTYGYTF.

V is TRBV7-2 and J is TRBJ2-1, with 11 bases that match TRBD2. This CDR3 comprises 17 residues. Germline CDR1 reads SGHTA; CDR2 reads FQGNSA. The V and J ends lost 4 bases and 3 bases, in that order; junction bases with no gene match: 8. The CDR3 reads CASSWAPTSGSYNEQFF. The CDR3, as DNA: TGTGCCAGCAGCTGGGCTCCAACTAGCGGGAGCTACAATGAGCAGTTCTTC.

The V and J genes are TRBV9 and TRBJ1-6; a weak D match, TRBD1 (5 bases). CDR1 SGDLS and CDR2 YYNGEE come from the germline V gene. Deletions cut 0 bases from V and 7 bases from J, with 8 bases between. CDR3 length: 14 amino acids. The DNA of the CDR3 is TGTGCCAGCAGCGTAGGGGGCGAAAATTCACCCCTCCACTTT. Translation gives CASSVGGENSPLHF.

The rearrangement links TRBV27 to TRBJ1-2, with D uncertain. Trimming stripped 2 bases from V and 0 bases from J, with 4 bases between. Germline V gives CDR1 MNHEY, CDR2 SMNVEV (reference sequence). This CDR3 has 13 residues. In DNA form, the CDR3 reads TGTGCCAGCAGTTTAAGCGCTAACTATGGCTACACCTTC. Amino acid sequence: CASSLSANYGYTF.

The chain links TRBV30 to TRBJ1-2, with D unclear. The CDR3 is made up of 13 amino acids. V lost 2 bases, J lost 8 bases, and 15 bases lay in between. Germline-derived CDR1 and CDR2 are GTSNPN and SVGIG (reference sequence). The CDR3 spells CAWSPPGIGGYTF. The CDR3 region has the DNA TGTGCCTGGAGTCCGCCCGGGATAGGAGGCTACACCTTC.

This sequence joins TRBV28 and TRBJ2-5; 7 nucleotides match TRBD2. This CDR3 is 15 amino acids long. Trimming at V came to 6 bases and at J to 5 bases, leaving 12 bases not matched to a gene. In germline, CDR1 is MDHEN, CDR2 SYDVKM. Here the CDR3 DNA reads TGTGCCAGCAGCCCTCTTGGGGGAGGGCATGAGACCCAGTACTTC. Residues: CASSPLGGGHETQYF.

The genes are TRBV29-1 and TRBJ2-1, with 10 nucleotides matching TRBD1. The CDR3 is made up of 15 amino acids. J was trimmed by 6 bases and V by 4 bases; bases with no gene match: 9. Per germline, CDR1 SQVTM and CDR2 ANQGSEA. The CDR3, as DNA: TGCAGCGTTGCTCGGGACAGGGGACTTAGCAATGAGCAGTTCTTC. Its protein product is CSVARDRGLSNEQFF.

The chain recombines TRBV10-3 with TRBJ1-4; the D is unclear. CDR3 length: 12 amino acids. Looked up from germline, CDR1 is ENHRY and CDR2 is SYGVKD. V lost 10 bases and J 6 bases, leaving 12 bases between the germline ends. This chain's CDR3 is CATRPGDEKLFF. The CDR3 bases are TGTGCCACCCGTCCCGGGGATGAAAAACTGTTTTTT.

V usage is TRBV6-1 and J usage is TRBJ1-2, with 7 bases lining up with TRBD1. This CDR3 has 15 residues. J lost 2 bases, V lost 2 bases, and 5 bases had no gene match. Per germline, CDR1 MNHNS and CDR2 SASEGT. CDR3 in amino acids: CASSEMVTGNYGYTF. In nucleotides, the CDR3 is TGTGCCAGCAGTGAAATGGTGACAGGGAACTATGGCTACACCTTC.

The genes are TRBV28 and TRBJ2-1; D not resolved. V lost 4 bases to trimming and J lost 3 bases, with 4 bases between them. CDR1 and CDR2 from the germline V gene are MDHEN and SYDVKM. The CDR3 covers 12 residues. The CDR3 bases are TGTGCCAGCAGTTCCCTCTACAATGAGCAGTTCTTC. This sequence encodes CASSSLYNEQFF. Full variable domain (outside the CDR3, taken from reference TRBV28 and TRBJ2-1): DVKVTQSSRYLVKRTGEKVFLECVQDMDHENMFWYRQDPGLGLRLIYFSYDVKMKEKGDIPEGYSVSREKKERFSLILESASTNQTSMYLCASSSLYNEQFFGPGTRLTVL.

DNA of the CDR3: TGTGCCAGCAGCGTAGGGTTGCGGCAAAACCAAGAGACCCAGTACTTC. This encodes CASSVGLRQNQETQYF. The chain is built from TRBV9 and TRBJ2-5, with D hard to call. The V end lost 0 bases, the J end lost 0 bases, and 12 bases lay between the germline ends. CDR3 size: 16 residues. Germline V gives CDR1 SGDLS, CDR2 YYNGEE.

The gene calls are TRBV6-5 and TRBJ2-5; 9 bases map to TRBD1. The germline CDR1 and CDR2 sequences are MNHEY and SVGAGI. V dropped 5 bases and J dropped 4; count of bases not matched to a gene: 8. The CDR3 is 15 residues long. DNA of the CDR3: TGTGCCAGCAGTGGGGACAGGGTAGTGACAGAGACCCAGTACTTC. Translated: CASSGDRVVTETQYF.

The J gene is TRBJ1-2, the V gene TRBV20-1; 9 positions agree with TRBD1. This CDR3 is built from 11 residues. The germline gives CDR1 DFQATT, CDR2 SNEGSKA (reference sequence). After removal of 7 bases from V and 8 bases from J, the junction contained 5 bases not matched to a gene. Written as DNA, the CDR3 is TGCAGTGGGACAGGGGAAATCGGCTACACCTTC. It translates to CSGTGEIGYTF.